In its sample, the clone carrying this T cell receptor (beta chain) was seen a few times. Its target is not known. PCR employed 60 Vbeta and 13 Jbeta primers. The table came from immunoSEQ multiplex PCR; TCRdb's copy has only in-frame clones and leaves some out. The sample holds fewer than 150,000 clones, about 80% seen once. Germline CDR1 reads SGHTA; CDR2 reads FQGTGA. V shed 1 base and J shed 0 bases, with 10 bases lying between them. This CDR3 has 16 residues. These data belong to a study of cytomegalovirus exposure and HLA in healthy donors. As for the study in general: Researchers previously reported finding 117 million unique TCR beta sequences from 170 million or so T cells. General study points: An ancestry cluster, one associated with Asian ancestry, reportedly showed fewer N-insertions than the approximately 660-donor mean in a later analysis. Earlier analysis found most TCR beta V segments productive about 90% or about 30% of the time. It was in a later analysis that TCR association rates were seen to vary by HLA locus, highest for DRB1 and lowest for HLA-C.

J is TRBJ2-1 and V is TRBV7-3, with D maybe TRBD1 (6 bases). The sequencing input was PBMCs. The TCR sequence derives from a man aged 18 to 30 in good health and CMV-seronegative. CDR3 DNA sequence: TGTGCCAGCAGCTTAATGGGGGCCAGCTCCTACAATGAGCAGTTCTTC. Translating it yields CASSLMGASSYNEQFF. The entire variable domain, with the rest obtained from reference TRBV7-3 and TRBJ2-1, is as follows: GAGVSQTPSNKVTEKGKYVELRCDPISGHTALYWYRQSLGQGPEFLIYFQGTGAADDSGLPNDRFFAVRPEGSVSTLKIQRTERGDSAVYLCASSLMGASSYNEQFFGPGTRLTVL.